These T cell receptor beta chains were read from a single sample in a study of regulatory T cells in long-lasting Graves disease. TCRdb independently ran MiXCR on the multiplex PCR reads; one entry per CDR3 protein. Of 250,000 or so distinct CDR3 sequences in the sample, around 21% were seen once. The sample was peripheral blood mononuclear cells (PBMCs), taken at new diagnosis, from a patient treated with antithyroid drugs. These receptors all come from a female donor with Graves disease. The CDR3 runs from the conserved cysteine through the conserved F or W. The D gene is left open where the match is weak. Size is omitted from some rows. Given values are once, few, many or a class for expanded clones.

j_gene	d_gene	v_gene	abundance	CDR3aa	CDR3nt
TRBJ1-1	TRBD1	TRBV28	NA	CASSVGTGTEAFF	TGTGCCAGCAGTGTCGGGACAGGGACCGAAGCTTTCTTT
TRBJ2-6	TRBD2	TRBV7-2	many	CASSLALTGGGANVLTF	TGTGCCAGCAGCTTAGCGCTTACGGGGGGAGGGGCCAACGTCCTGACTTTC
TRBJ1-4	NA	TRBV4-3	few	CASSQGGTTNEKLFF	TGCGCCAGCAGCCAAGGGGGAACAACTAATGAAAAACTGTTTTTT
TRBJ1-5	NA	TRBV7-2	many	CASSLSPGPQHF	TGTGCCAGCAGCTTATCACCTGGGCCCCAGCATTTT
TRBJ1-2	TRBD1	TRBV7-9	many	CASSLVGRGQNYGYTF	TGTGCCAGCAGCTTAGTAGGTAGGGGACAGAACTATGGCTACACCTTC
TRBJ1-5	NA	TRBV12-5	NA	CASGPRDSNQPQHF	TGTGCTAGTGGGCCCAGGGACAGCAATCAGCCCCAGCATTTT
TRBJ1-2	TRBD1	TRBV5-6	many	CASSRTGIGYTF	TGTGCCAGCAGCCGGACAGGGATCGGCTACACCTTC
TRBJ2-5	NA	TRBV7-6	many	CASSAGTQYF	TGTGCCAGCAGCGCCGGGACCCAGTACTTC
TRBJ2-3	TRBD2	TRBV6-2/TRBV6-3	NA	CASSYEARGGADTQYF	TGTGCCAGCAGTTACGAGGCGCGGGGGGGCGCAGATACGCAGTATTTT
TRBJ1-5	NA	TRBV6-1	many	CASSPQGPSNQPQHF	TGTGCCAGCAGTCCACAGGGACCCAGCAATCAGCCCCAGCATTTT
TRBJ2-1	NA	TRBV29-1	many	CSVRLDINEQFF	TGCAGCGTTCGACTAGATATCAATGAGCAGTTCTTC
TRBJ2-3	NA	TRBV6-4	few	CASSVTGRTDTQYF	TGTGCCAGCAGTGTTACAGGGAGGACAGATACGCAGTATTTT
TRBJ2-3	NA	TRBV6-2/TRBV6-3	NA	CASSYSFGRGGADTQYF	TGTGCCAGCAGTTACTCCTTTGGAAGGGGGGGGGCAGATACGCAGTATTTT